This T cell receptor (beta chain) was sequenced during a study of blood T cell repertoires in COVID-19. In the study overall: The study drew acute and convalescent COVID-19 samples from the United States, Italy and Spain.

Germline lookup yields CDR1 MGHRA and CDR2 YSYEKL. The J segment lost 3 bases and the V segment lost 4 bases, leaving 14 bases of the junction unmatched. The CDR3 loop spans 19 amino acids. The data were produced by immunoSEQ multiplex PCR, yet TCRdb's version contains in-frame clones alone and is incomplete. The sample holds approximately 210,000 clones, around 90% seen once. Recruitment covered fewer than 25 US areas and drew participants whose ages spanned 18 to 89 years. Clinical history reported by participants formed the basis on which cohorts were assigned. In Cohort 3, a recovered donor had either two negative PCRs, clearance, or symptom resolution.

The source is a woman in her 30s who had recovered from COVID-19. The rearrangement links TRBV4-1 to TRBJ1-4, with TRBD1 matching over 10 bases. Sequencing input: PBMCs or T cells enriched from blood (not recorded which). The CDR3 sequence is CASSPAAWTGGSANEKLFF. The CDR3 DNA is TGCGCCAGCAGCCCAGCGGCTTGGACAGGGGGTAGTGCTAATGAAAAACTGTTTTTT.